Listed below are T cell receptor beta chains from one sample, sequenced in a study of T-cell memory formation after mild COVID-19. TCRdb reprocessed the 5' RACE reads with MiXCR, giving one entry per CDR3 protein. The sample has over 120,000 distinct CDR3 sequences, almost 25% seen once. Sequences were obtained from PBMCs or a T cell subset sorted from them (not recorded which). The source is an adult woman who had mild COVID-19 (a few samples of this study predate the infection). Cell type and time point are not known. Each CDR3 is given with its conserved first and last residue. D genes are given only for firm matches. Expanded clones get a size class; other rows say once, few or many, or leave the size out.

j_call	clone_size	d_call	v_call	cdr3_aa	cdr3_nt
TRBJ2-3	once	TRBD2	TRBV24-1	CATSDLASGATTDTQYF	TGTGCCACCAGTGATTTAGCTAGCGGGGCTACCACAGATACGCAGTATTTT
TRBJ2-1	few	.	TRBV7-9	CASRWPNNEQFF	TGTGCCAGCAGATGGCCCAACAATGAGCAGTTCTTC
TRBJ2-5	few	TRBD1	TRBV7-6	CASSEGTGGGETQYF	TGTGCCAGCAGCGAAGGGACAGGGGGTGGCGAGACCCAGTACTTC
TRBJ2-7	.	.	TRBV12-3/TRBV12-4	CASSTGPTPDEQYF	TGTGCCAGCAGTACCGGTCCCACTCCCGACGAGCAGTACTTC
TRBJ2-3	few	.	TRBV12-3/TRBV12-4	CASSTGFASTDTQYF	TGTGCCAGCAGTACAGGGTTTGCGAGCACAGATACGCAGTATTTT
TRBJ2-4	.	.	TRBV4-3	CASSQDSRGLGNIQYF	TGCGCCAGCAGCCAAGATTCCAGGGGCTTAGGGAACATTCAGTACTTC
TRBJ1-1	.	.	TRBV19	CASSVPAMNTEAFF	TGTGCCAGTAGTGTGCCAGCTATGAACACTGAAGCTTTCTTT
TRBJ2-7	.	.	TRBV30	CAWSVGPRSSYEQYF	TGTGCCTGGAGTGTAGGACCGAGGAGCTCCTACGAGCAGTACTTC
TRBJ2-5	few	.	TRBV27	CASSYYSGDRETQYF	TGTGCCAGCAGCTACTACTCGGGAGATAGGGAGACCCAGTACTTC
TRBJ2-7	few	TRBD1	TRBV2	CASGLWTGSDEQYF	TGTGCCAGCGGTTTATGGACAGGTTCTGACGAGCAGTACTTC
TRBJ1-2	.	.	TRBV5-6	CASSLNAAYGYTF	TGTGCCAGCAGCTTGAACGCAGCCTATGGCTACACCTTC
TRBJ2-1	.	TRBD2	TRBV19	CASSSSGGPSEQFF	TGTGCCAGTAGCTCTAGCGGGGGGCCAAGTGAGCAGTTCTTC
TRBJ2-5	few	TRBD2	TRBV7-9	CASSLERAGARETQYF	TGTGCCAGCAGCTTAGAGAGAGCGGGAGCTAGGGAGACCCAGTACTTC
TRBJ1-1	.	TRBD1	TRBV5-1	CASSLGLTGGTEAFF	TGCGCCAGCAGCTTGGGTTTAACAGGGGGCACTGAAGCTTTCTTT
TRBJ2-2	.	TRBD1	TRBV6-2/TRBV6-3	CASTPGQGHTGELFF	TGTGCCAGCACTCCGGGACAGGGACACACCGGGGAGCTGTTTTTT
TRBJ2-3	.	TRBD2	TRBV29-1	CSVEGGPRGDTQYF	TGCAGCGTTGAGGGAGGGCCGCGGGGAGATACGCAGTATTTT
TRBJ2-3	few	.	TRBV4-1	CASSQEASTDTQYF	TGCGCCAGCAGCCAAGAGGCTTCCACAGATACGCAGTATTTT
TRBJ2-7	.	TRBD1	TRBV7-2	CASSLGGGGYEQYF	TGTGCCAGCAGCTTAGGAGGGGGCGGCTACGAGCAGTACTTC
TRBJ1-4	.	TRBD1	TRBV15	CATSREPGTGGAVEKLFF	TGTGCCACCAGCAGAGAGCCCGGGACAGGGGGCGCGGTTGAAAAACTGTTTTTT
TRBJ2-2	few	TRBD1	TRBV9	CASSTRGRQGANTGELFF	TGTGCCAGCAGCACCCGAGGTCGACAGGGGGCGAACACCGGGGAGCTGTTTTTT
TRBJ1-1	.	TRBD1	TRBV27	CASSLWDSRTEAFF	TGTGCCAGCAGTTTGTGGGACAGTAGGACTGAAGCTTTCTTT
TRBJ2-7	few	.	TRBV6-6	CASSYSIGTDSYEQYF	TGTGCCAGCAGTTATTCCATCGGGACGGACTCCTACGAGCAGTACTTC
TRBJ2-7	many	.	TRBV2	CASSESPGSSYEQYF	TGTGCCAGCAGTGAAAGCCCCGGGAGCTCCTACGAGCAGTACTTC
TRBJ2-1	.	TRBD1	TRBV29-1	CSVGPGQTYNEQFF	TGCAGCGTTGGTCCGGGACAGACGTACAATGAGCAGTTCTTC
TRBJ1-5	.	.	TRBV12-3/TRBV12-4	CASSPAGRQPQHF	TGTGCCAGCAGCCCCGCGGGACGTCAGCCCCAGCATTTT
TRBJ2-1	.	.	TRBV6-5	CASSDWNEQFF	TGTGCCAGCAGTGACTGGAATGAGCAGTTCTTC
TRBJ2-7	.	.	TRBV4-1	CASSQVGSYEQYF	TGCGCCAGCAGCCAAGTCGGCTCCTACGAGCAGTACTTC
TRBJ2-7	.	.	TRBV30	CASVGDSYEQYF	TGTGCCTCGGTGGGGGACTCCTACGAGCAGTACTTC
TRBJ2-3	few	.	TRBV5-1	CASSPGQISTDTQYF	TGCGCCAGCAGCCCAGGACAGATCTCCACAGATACGCAGTATTTT
TRBJ2-7	.	TRBD1	TRBV7-6	CASSSDPDRGNEQYF	TGTGCCAGCAGCTCGGACCCTGACAGGGGCAACGAGCAGTACTTC
TRBJ2-7	few	TRBD2	TRBV28	CASRNPSSGSVHEQYF	TGTGCCAGCAGAAACCCTTCCAGCGGGAGCGTCCACGAGCAGTACTTC
TRBJ2-3	few	.	TRBV7-2	CASSLEASTDTQYF	TGTGCCAGCAGCTTAGAAGCAAGCACAGATACGCAGTATTTT
TRBJ2-7	.	.	TRBV4-3	CASSQGSRSLGEQYF	TGCGCCAGCAGCCAAGGCTCACGGAGTCTCGGCGAGCAGTACTTC
TRBJ2-2	few	.	TRBV20-1	CSARARERVNTGELFF	TGCAGTGCTAGAGCTCGGGAGCGGGTGAACACCGGGGAGCTGTTTTTT
TRBJ1-1	.	.	TRBV6-2/TRBV6-3	CASSLRTENTEAFF	TGTGCCAGCAGTTTACGGACAGAGAACACTGAAGCTTTCTTT
TRBJ2-5	few	TRBD2	TRBV7-2	CASSLVGAGGPQETQYF	TGTGCCAGCAGCTTAGTAGGAGCGGGGGGACCGCAAGAGACCCAGTACTTC
TRBJ2-5	.	TRBD1	TRBV29-1	CSVEDRSPGQAYQETQYF	TGCAGCGTTGAAGATCGCTCGCCGGGACAGGCGTACCAAGAGACCCAGTACTTC
TRBJ1-1	.	.	TRBV5-5	CASSLDKNTEAFF	TGTGCCAGCAGCTTGGATAAGAACACTGAAGCTTTCTTT